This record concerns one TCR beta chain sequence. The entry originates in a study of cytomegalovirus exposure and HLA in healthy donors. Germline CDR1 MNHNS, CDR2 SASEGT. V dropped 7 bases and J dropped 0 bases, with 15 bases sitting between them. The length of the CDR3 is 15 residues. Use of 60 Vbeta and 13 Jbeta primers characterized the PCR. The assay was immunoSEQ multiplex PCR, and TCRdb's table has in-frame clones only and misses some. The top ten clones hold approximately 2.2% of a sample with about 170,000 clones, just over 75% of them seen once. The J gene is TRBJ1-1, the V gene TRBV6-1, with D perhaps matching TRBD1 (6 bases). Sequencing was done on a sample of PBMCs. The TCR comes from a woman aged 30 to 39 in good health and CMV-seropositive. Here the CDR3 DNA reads TGTGCCAGCATCCCGGGACAAAAATTGAACACTGAAGCTTTCTTT. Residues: CASIPGQKLNTEAFF.